This TCR beta chain came from a study of T cell repertoires in cytomegalovirus infection. Whole-study context: Recently described HLA-C-restricted plus well-studied HLA-B-restricted CMV epitopes were used. It was the public TCR beta signatures that indicated both CMV infection and matching HLA type.

Each CDR3 protein is one row after TCRdb ran MiXCR on the reads. The sample carries about 890,000 distinct CDR3 sequences, roughly 30% recorded once. CDR1 is SGHVS, CDR2 FNYEAQ, per germline. The V and J ends lost 1 base and 4 bases, in that order; junction bases with no gene match: 5. The CDR3 is made up of 16 amino acids. Whole-study results and caveats: There were HLA-C-restricted CMV-specific TCR beta clonotypes dominating the ex vivo response.

This clonotype came up many times. What it binds is unknown. The sample consisted of cultured CD8+ T cells from PBMCs, taken from culture after CMV antigen stimulation. This clonotype was sampled from a human donor in good health (CMV status not recorded). Some clones in this sample may be carry-over from other donors' samples. The chain joins TRBV7-6 to TRBJ2-1; 9 bases fit TRBD2. CDR3 DNA sequence: TGTGCCAGCAGCTTAGAACTAGCGGGCGGGTACAATGAGCAGTTCTTC. Its translation: CASSLELAGGYNEQFF.